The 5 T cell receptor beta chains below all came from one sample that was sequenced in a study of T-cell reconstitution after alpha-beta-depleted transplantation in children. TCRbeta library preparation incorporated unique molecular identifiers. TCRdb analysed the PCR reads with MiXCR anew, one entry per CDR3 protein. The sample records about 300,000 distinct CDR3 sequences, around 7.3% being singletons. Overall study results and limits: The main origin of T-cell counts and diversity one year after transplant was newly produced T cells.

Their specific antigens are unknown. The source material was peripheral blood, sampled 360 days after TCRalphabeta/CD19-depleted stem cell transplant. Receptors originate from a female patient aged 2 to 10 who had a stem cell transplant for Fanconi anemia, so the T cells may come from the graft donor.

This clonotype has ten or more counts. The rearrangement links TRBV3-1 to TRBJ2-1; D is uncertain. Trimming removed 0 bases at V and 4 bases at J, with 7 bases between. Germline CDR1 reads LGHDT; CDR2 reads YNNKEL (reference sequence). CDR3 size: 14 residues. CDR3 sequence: CASSQDWGYNEQFF. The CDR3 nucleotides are TGTGCCAGCAGCCAAGATTGGGGTTACAATGAGCAGTTCTTC.

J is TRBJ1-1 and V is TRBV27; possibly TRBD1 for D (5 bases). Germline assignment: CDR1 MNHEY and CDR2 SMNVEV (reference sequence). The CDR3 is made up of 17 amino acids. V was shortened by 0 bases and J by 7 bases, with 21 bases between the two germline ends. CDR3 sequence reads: CASSLSRGGQGGFEAFF. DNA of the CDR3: TGTGCCAGCAGTTTATCCCGGGGTGGGCAGGGCGGTTTTGAAGCTTTCTTT.

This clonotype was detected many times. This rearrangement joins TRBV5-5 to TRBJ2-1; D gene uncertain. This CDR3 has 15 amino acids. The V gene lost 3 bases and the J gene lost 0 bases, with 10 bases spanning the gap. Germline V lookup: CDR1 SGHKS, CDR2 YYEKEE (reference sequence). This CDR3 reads CASSSLFSSYNEQFF. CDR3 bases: TGTGCCAGCAGCTCGCTCTTCAGCTCCTACAATGAGCAGTTCTTC.

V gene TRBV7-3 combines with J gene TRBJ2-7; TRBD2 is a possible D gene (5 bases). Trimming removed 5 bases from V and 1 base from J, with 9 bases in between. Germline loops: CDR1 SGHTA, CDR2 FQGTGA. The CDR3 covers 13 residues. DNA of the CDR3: TGTGCCAGCAGCGCAAGCGGTTCCTACGAGCAGTACTTC. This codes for CASSASGSYEQYF.

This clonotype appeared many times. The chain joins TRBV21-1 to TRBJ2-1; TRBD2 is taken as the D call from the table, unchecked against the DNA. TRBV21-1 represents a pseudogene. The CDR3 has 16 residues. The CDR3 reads CASNFNRDYSYNEQFF. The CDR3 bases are TGTGCCAGCAACTTCAACCGGGACTATTCCTACAATGAGCAGTTCTTC.